Listed below are T cell receptor beta chains from one sample, sequenced in a study of blood T cell repertoires in COVID-19. Profiling relied on immunoSEQ multiplex PCR, and the TCRdb table lists in-frame clones only, not all of them. The top ten hold roughly 8% of the sample, which has about 310,000 clones, 70% to 90% seen once. Specimen: peripheral blood. Source of these receptors: a woman between 50 and 59 years old who had recovered from COVID-19. The CDR3 runs from the conserved cysteine through the conserved F or W. Each record gives: V gene, clone size, J gene, CDR3 protein. Size is stated for part of the rows, as once, few or many counts, or as a class when the clone is expanded.

TRBV18,NA,TRBJ2-7,CASSRGGTYEQYF
TRBV19,many,TRBJ1-2,CASSIGPLYGYTF
TRBV29-1,NA,TRBJ2-7,CSVDITAGGDEQYF
TRBV27,NA,TRBJ1-1,CASSLSARQGMNTEAFF
TRBV28,NA,TRBJ1-6,CASIEVPNSFSPLHF
TRBV28,NA,TRBJ2-7,CASSSAGTYEQYF
TRBV18,NA,TRBJ1-6,CASSPTRNSSPLHF
TRBV6-2/TRBV6-3,once,TRBJ2-4,CASSLQGESMYF
TRBV4-3,few,TRBJ2-5,CASSQLVRETQYF
TRBV7-9,NA,TRBJ2-2,CASSSGQGASGELFF
TRBV4-3,NA,TRBJ1-1,CASSQDVPGYSTEAFF
TRBV5-1,few,TRBJ2-1,CASSLTLRANGNEQFF
TRBV5-1,NA,TRBJ2-6,CASSPTGTSGGNPGPGANVLTF
TRBV4-2,NA,TRBJ2-7,CASKGEDAEQYF
TRBV24-1,NA,TRBJ2-6,CATSDESGANVLTF
TRBV13,NA,TRBJ1-2,CASSSGTAGYTF
TRBV28,NA,TRBJ1-6,CASGNSPLHF
TRBV5-6,NA,TRBJ2-7,CASSSRPQGGYEQYF
TRBV5-6,NA,TRBJ1-2,CASSLVGRGAQAPIGYTF
TRBV13,NA,TRBJ1-4,CASSQRTGGESEKLFF
TRBV27,NA,TRBJ1-1,CASRQTGLTEAFF
TRBV20-1,NA,TRBJ2-1,CSARVRNEQFF
TRBV14,NA,TRBJ2-5,CASSQEGLAVETQYF
TRBV5-1,NA,TRBJ2-1,CASSAQGYEQFF
TRBV7-2,NA,TRBJ2-3,CASSLEGSGSQYF
TRBV5-4,NA,TRBJ2-5,CASSLVAEETQYF
TRBV2,few,TRBJ2-5,CASKGQKQETQYF
TRBV6-4,NA,TRBJ2-1,CASRASGGYNEQFF
TRBV25-1,NA,TRBJ1-2,CASSESGVGGYTF
TRBV5-1,NA,TRBJ2-1,CASSSIGSSYNEQFF
TRBV7-3,NA,TRBJ1-2,CASSLTGDYGYTF
TRBV6-5,NA,TRBJ1-4,CASSYSRGSGEKLFF
TRBV10-3,few,TRBJ1-2,CAISGGQGQNYGYTF
TRBV28,NA,TRBJ2-2,CASSPSTGGELFF
TRBV11-2,NA,TRBJ2-1,CASGGKPNEQFF
TRBV6-6,NA,TRBJ1-5,CASTEIPGSNQPQHF
TRBV9,NA,TRBJ2-5,CASSADSGLQETQYF
TRBV2,NA,TRBJ2-3,CASSDRTSTDTQYF
TRBV30,once,TRBJ1-2,CAWSVHERGYGYTF
TRBV30,NA,TRBJ1-1,CAWSVLGGGTEAFF
TRBV29-1,NA,TRBJ1-1,CSVAGVGEAFF
TRBV28,NA,TRBJ1-5,CASSFQNSNQPQHF
TRBV5-4,NA,TRBJ2-2,CASSSVFGTGELFF
TRBV18,NA,TRBJ2-5,CASSRGRQETQYF
TRBV7-3,NA,TRBJ1-5,CASSLTWPPNQPQHF
TRBV3-1/TRBV3-2,NA,TRBJ2-7,CASSQDRGYEQYF
TRBV4-3,NA,TRBJ2-5,CASSQVEGATETQYF
TRBV7-2,NA,TRBJ1-2,CASSLPGDPTGKNYGYTF
TRBV25-1,NA,TRBJ2-3,CASSDSGGITDTQYF
TRBV15,NA,TRBJ2-5,CATSRSRWGGETQYF
TRBV6-1,few,TRBJ1-1,CASSEYGGGVTEAFF
TRBV29-1,NA,TRBJ2-7,CSVTGTLSYEQYF
TRBV4-2,NA,TRBJ2-1,CASTPIGAKPVGEQFF
TRBV7-2,NA,TRBJ2-1,CASSLAPLRVPYNEQFF
TRBV7-2,NA,TRBJ1-2,CASSLGGTENYGYTF
TRBV4-1,NA,TRBJ1-4,CASSSDRVRPLGEKLFF
TRBV30,NA,TRBJ2-1,CAWSQRVTYNEQFF